What follows describes a single TCR beta chain. Antigen specificity is unknown. This entry comes from a study of T cells in tumors after PD-1 blockade. Study-wide context: Either cemiplimab 350 mg every 2 weeks or pembrolizumab 200 mg every 3 weeks was given. On average, peripheral blood gave under 150,000 TCR templates and some 37,000 unique clonotypes. General study findings and limits: Roughly 40% of tumor TCR clonotypes were also found in blood.

Using immunoSEQ multiplex PCR, the repertoire was profiled, and TCRdb retains in-frame clones only, with some absent. The data hold 60,000 to 65,000 clones, with around 74% observed a single time. CDR1 is SGHKS, CDR2 YYEKEE, per germline (reference sequence). The CDR3 contains 14 residues. With 3 bases clipped from V and 5 bases from J, the junction kept 3 bases outside the gene matches. The specimen was PBMCs, collected after anti-PD-1 treatment. This TCR came from a human donor with basal cell carcinoma. V is TRBV5-5 and J is TRBJ1-4; the match to TRBD1 covers 8 bases. As DNA, the CDR3 is TGTGCCAGCAGCTCCTGGACAGGGAATGAAAAACTGTTTTTT. It codes for CASSSWTGNEKLFF.